This T cell receptor (beta chain) originates from a study of blood T cell repertoires in COVID-19. Method: immunoSEQ multiplex PCR; TCRdb's copy keeps in-frame clones and lacks some. Of approximately 70,000 clones in the sample, over 75% were seen once. CDR3 length: 15 amino acids. V was shortened by 3 bases and J by 0 bases, with 11 bases between the two germline ends. Germline CDR1 SGHAT, CDR2 FQNNGV. This rearrangement joins TRBV11-2 to TRBJ1-1; D is unclear. The sequencing sample was made of peripheral blood. This sequence originates from a man between 40 and 49 years old with COVID-19, enrolled during active disease. The CDR3: CASSFSENLNTEAFF. The CDR3 DNA follows: TGTGCCAGCAGCTTCTCCGAGAACCTGAACACTGAAGCTTTCTTT.